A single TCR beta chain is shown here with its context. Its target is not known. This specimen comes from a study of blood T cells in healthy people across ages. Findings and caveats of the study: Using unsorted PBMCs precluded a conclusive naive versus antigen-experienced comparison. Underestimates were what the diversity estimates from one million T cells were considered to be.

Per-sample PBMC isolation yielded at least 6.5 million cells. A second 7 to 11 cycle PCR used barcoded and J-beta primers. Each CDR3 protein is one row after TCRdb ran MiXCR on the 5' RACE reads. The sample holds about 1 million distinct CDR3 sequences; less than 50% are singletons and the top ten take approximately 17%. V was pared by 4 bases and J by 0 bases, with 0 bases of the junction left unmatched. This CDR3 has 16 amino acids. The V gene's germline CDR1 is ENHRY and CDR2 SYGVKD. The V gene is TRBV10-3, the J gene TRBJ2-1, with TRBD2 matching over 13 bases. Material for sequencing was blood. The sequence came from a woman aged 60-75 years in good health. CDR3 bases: TGTGCCATCAGTGGGACTAGCGGGAGCTCCTACAATGAGCAGTTCTTC. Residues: CAISGTSGSSYNEQFF.